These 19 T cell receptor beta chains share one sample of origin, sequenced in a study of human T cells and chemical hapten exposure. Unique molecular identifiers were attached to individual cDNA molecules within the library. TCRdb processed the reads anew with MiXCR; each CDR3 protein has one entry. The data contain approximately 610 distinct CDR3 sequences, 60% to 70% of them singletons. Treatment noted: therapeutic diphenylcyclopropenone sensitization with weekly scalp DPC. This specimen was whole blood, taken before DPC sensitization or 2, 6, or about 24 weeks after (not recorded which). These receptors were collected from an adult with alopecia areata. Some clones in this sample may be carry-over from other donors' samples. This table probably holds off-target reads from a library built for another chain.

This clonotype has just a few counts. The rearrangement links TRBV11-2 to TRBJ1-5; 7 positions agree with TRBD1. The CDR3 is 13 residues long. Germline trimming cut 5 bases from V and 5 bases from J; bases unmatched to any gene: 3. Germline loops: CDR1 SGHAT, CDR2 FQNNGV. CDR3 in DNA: TGTGCCAGCAGCATAACAGGGGATCAGCCCCAGCATTTT. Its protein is CASSITGDQPQHF.

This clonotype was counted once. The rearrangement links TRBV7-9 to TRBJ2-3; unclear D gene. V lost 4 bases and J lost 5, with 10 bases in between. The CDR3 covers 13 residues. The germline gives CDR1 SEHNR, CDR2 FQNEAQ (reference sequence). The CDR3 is CASSSSTIDTQYF. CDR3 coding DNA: TGTGCCAGCAGCTCCTCGACCATAGATACGCAGTATTTT.

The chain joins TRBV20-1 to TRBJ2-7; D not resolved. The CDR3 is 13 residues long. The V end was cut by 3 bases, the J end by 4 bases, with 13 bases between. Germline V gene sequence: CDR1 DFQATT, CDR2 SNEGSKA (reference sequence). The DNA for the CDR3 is TGCAGTGCTAGGGAGCAGGACCCTTACGAGCAGTACTTC. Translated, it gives CSAREQDPYEQYF.

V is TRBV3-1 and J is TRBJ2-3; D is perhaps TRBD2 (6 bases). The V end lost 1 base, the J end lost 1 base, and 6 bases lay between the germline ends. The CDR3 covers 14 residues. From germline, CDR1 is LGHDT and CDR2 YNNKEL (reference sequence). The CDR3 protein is CASSQGLGTDTQYF. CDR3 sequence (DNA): TGTGCCAGCAGCCAAGGACTAGGCACAGATACGCAGTATTTT.

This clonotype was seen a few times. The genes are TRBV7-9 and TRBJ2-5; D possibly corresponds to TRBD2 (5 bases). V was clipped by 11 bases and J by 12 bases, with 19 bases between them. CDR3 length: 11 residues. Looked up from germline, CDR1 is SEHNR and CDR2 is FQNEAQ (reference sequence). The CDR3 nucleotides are TGTGCCGTAGGCCCCGGAGAAGCGGAGTACTTC. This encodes CAVGPGEAEYF. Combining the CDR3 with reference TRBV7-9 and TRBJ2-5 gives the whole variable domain DTGVSQNPRHKITKRGQNVTFRCDPISEHNRLYWYRQTLGQGPEFLTYFQNEAQLEKSRLLSDRFSAERPKGSFSTLEIQRTEQGDSAMYLCAVGPGEAEYFGPGTRLLVL.

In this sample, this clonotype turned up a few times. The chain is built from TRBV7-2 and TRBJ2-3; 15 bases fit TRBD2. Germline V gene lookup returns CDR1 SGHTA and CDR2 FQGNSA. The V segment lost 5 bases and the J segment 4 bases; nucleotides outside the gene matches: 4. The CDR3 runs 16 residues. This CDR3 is CASSRRTSGGADTQYF. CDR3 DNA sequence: TGTGCCAGCAGCCGACGGACTAGCGGGGGGGCAGATACGCAGTATTTT.

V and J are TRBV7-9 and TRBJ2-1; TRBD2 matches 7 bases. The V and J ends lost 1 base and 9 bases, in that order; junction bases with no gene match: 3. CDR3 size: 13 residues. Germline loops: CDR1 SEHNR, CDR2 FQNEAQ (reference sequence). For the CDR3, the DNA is TGTGCCAGCAGCTTAGTATGGGAGGGTGAGCAGTTCTTC. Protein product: CASSLVWEGEQFF.

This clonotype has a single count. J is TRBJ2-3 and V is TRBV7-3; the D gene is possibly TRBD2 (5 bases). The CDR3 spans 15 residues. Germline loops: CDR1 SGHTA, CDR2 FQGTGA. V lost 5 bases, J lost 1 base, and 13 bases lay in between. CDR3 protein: CASSLRVGRTDTQYF. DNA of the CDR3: TGTGCCAGCAGCCTGAGGGTTGGGCGCACAGATACGCAGTATTTT.

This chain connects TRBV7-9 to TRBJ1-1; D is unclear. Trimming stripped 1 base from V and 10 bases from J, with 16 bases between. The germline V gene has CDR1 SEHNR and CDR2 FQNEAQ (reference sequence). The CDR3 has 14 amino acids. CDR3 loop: CASSLEGSRVGAFF. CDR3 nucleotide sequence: TGTGCCAGCAGCTTAGAAGGCAGCCGTGTTGGAGCTTTCTTT.

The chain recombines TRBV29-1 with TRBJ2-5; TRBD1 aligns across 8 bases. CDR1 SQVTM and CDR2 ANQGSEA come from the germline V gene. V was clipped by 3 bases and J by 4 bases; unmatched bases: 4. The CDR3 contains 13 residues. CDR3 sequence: CSVDAQGAETQYF. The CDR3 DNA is TGCAGCGTTGATGCCCAGGGGGCAGAGACCCAGTACTTC.

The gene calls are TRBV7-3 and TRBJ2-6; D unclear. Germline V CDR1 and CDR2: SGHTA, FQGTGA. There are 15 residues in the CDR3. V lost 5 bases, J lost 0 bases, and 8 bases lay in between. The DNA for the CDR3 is TGTGCCAGCAGCCATAGAATCTCTGGGGCCAACGTCCTGACTTTC. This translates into CASSHRISGANVLTF.

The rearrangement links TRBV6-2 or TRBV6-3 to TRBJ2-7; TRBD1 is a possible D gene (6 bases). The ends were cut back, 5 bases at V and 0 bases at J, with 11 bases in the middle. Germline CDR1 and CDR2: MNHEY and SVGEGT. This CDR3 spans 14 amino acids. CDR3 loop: CASSKQGHSYEQYV. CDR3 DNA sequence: TGTGCCAGCAGTAAGCAGGGACACTCCTACGAGCAGTACGTC.

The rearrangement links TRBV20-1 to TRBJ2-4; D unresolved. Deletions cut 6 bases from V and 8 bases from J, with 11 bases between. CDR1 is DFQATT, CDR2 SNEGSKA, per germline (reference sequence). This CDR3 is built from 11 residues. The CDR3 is CSASEFHIQYF. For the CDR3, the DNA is TGCAGTGCCAGCGAATTTCACATTCAGTACTTC.

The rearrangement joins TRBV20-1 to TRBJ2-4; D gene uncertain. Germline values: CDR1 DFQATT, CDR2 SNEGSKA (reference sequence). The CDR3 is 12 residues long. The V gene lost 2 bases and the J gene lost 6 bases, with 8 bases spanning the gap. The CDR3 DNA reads TGCAGTGCTAGACTGGACCCAAACATTCAGTACTTC. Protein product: CSARLDPNIQYF.

As DNA, the CDR3 is TGTGCCAGCAGTCAACAGGGTTTTGGGACTGAAGCTTTCTTT. This sequence encodes CASSQQGFGTEAFF. V and J are TRBV7-9 and TRBJ1-1, with D possibly being TRBD1 (6 bases). The CDR3 covers 14 residues. Trimming left V 6 bases short and J 5 bases short, with 16 bases between. Per the germline V gene, CDR1 is SEHNR and CDR2 is FQNEAQ (reference sequence).

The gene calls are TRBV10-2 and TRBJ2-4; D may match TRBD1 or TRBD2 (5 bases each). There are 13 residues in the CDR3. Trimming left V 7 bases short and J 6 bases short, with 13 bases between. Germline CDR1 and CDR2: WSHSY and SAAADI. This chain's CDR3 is CASTVGAGNIQYF. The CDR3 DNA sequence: TGCGCCAGCACAGTCGGGGCCGGAAACATTCAGTACTTC.

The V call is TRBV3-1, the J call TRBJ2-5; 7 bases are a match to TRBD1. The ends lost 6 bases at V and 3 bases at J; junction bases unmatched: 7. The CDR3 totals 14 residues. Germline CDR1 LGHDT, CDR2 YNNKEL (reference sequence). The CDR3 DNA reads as TGTGCCAGCAGACCCGGGACAGAAAAAGAGACCCAGTACTTC. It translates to CASRPGTEKETQYF.

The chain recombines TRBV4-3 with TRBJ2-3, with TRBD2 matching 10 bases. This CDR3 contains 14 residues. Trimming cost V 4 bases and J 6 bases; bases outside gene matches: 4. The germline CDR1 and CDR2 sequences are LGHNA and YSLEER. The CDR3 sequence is CASSPGLAVDTQYF. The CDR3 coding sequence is TGCGCCAGCAGCCCCGGACTAGCGGTCGATACGCAGTATTTT.

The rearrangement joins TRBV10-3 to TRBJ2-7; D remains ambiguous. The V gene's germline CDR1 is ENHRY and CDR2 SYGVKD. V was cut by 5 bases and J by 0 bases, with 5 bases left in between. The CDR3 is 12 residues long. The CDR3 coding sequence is TGTGCCATCAGTAGTAACTCCTACGAGCAGTACTTC. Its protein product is CAISSNSYEQYF.